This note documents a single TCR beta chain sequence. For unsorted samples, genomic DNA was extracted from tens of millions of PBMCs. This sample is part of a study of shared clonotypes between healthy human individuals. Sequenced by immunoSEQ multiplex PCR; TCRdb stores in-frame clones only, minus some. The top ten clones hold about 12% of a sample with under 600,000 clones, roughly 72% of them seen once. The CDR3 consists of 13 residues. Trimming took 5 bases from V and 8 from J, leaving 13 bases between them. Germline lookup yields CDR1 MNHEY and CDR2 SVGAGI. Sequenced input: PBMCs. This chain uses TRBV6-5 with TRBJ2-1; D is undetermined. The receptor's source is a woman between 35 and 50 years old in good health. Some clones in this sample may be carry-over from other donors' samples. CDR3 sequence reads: CASSDRALDEQFF. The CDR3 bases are TGTGCCAGCAGTGACCGAGCTTTAGATGAGCAGTTCTTC.